This T cell receptor (beta chain) was recovered during a study of radiotherapy plus CTLA-4 blockade in lung cancer listed by TCRdb under 2018. In the study overall: Objective responses occurred in 18% of enrolled patients, and approximately 34% achieved disease control. The investigation overall reported the following: The strongest predictors of response were reported to be early dynamic shifts in blood T cell clones along with a rise in serum interferon-beta following radiation. After treatment with radiotherapy and ipilimumab, TCR clones that originated in tumors expanded in peripheral blood.

Based on its abundance in the sample, this clone is medium-sized (0.01 to 0.1%). The antigen it binds to is not known. Base-call qualities are not available, and no considerably larger clone is one nucleotide away. Libraries were constructed by the immunoSEQ multiplex PCR assay. TCRdb mirrors the immuneACCESS table, restricted to in-frame sequences. Some clones are absent from its copies; in checked studies, under half trace to an unresolved V gene, and the reason for the others is unknown. The sample has about 60,000 clones on record, 75% to 85% of them singletons. 4% of the sample is taken by the ten largest. Sequences SGHTA (CDR1) and FQGNSA (CDR2) are obtained from the germline V gene. At the junction V is shortened by 5 bases and J by 4 bases, with 15 bases in between. The CDR3 runs 15 amino acids, cysteine and phenylalanine included. Only the CDR3 DNA stays, 45 bases, in frame from base 1. The study evaluated CTLA-4 blockade (ipilimumab) given together with focal radiation therapy in patients who had chemo-refractory metastatic non-small-cell lung cancer.

The sample consisted of peripheral blood, taken from a patient treated with radiotherapy plus ipilimumab. The chain joins TRBV7-2 to TRBJ1-5, with the identity of the D gene unclear. The TCR was taken from a human donor with non-small cell lung cancer who had a partial response to radiotherapy plus ipilimumab. The base sequence is TGTGCCAGCAGCCCACTCGTAGGGAGGAATCAGCCCCAGCATTTT. This translates into CASSPLVGRNQPQHF.